One and the same sample provided the 26 T cell receptor beta chains below, sequenced in a study of metastatic and nonmetastatic thyroid tumors. TCRdb re-analyzed the PCR reads using MiXCR. The data show over 10,000 clones, roughly an eighth seen once. Prior to thyroid surgery, none of the patients had received any treatment. Sequenced sample: blood. The origin of the receptors is a female donor with papillary thyroid cancer or a benign thyroid nodule (not recorded which). Some clones in this sample may be carry-over from other donors' samples.

This clone turned up a few times. The chain employs TRBV27 and TRBJ1-5; D is uncertain. Trimming removed 3 bases at V and 6 bases at J, with 9 bases between. The CDR3 runs 13 residues. Germline lookup yields CDR1 MNHEY and CDR2 SMNVEV (reference sequence). The CDR3 DNA is TGTGCCAGCAGTTTTAGCGGGTTTCAGCCCCAGCATTTT. Residues: CASSFSGFQPQHF.

Many counts were recorded for this clone. The chain combines TRBV6-5 with TRBJ1-5; 7 bases fit TRBD1. Per germline, CDR1 MNHEY and CDR2 SVGAGI. The CDR3 is made up of 16 amino acids. Trimming at V came to 2 bases and at J to 7 bases, leaving 11 bases not matched to a gene. The CDR3 DNA is TGTGCCAGCAGTTACCGAACAGGGGTTAGGGCGCAGCCCCAGCATTTT. Protein product: CASSYRTGVRAQPQHF.

The CDR3 DNA sequence: TGCAGTGCTAACAGTCCGGGGGGGGGTTCACCCCTCCACTTT. It is translated as CSANSPGGGSPLHF. The genes are TRBV20-1 and TRBJ1-6; TRBD1 is a possible D gene (5 bases). The CDR3 totals 14 residues. From germline, CDR1 is DFQATT and CDR2 SNEGSKA (reference sequence). Trimming removed 4 bases from V and 9 bases from J, with 16 bases in between.

The sample holds many counts of this clone. A much more abundant neighbour one base away suggests this may be a read error. The chain carries TRBV10-3 and TRBJ2-3; D is ambiguous. Germline V CDR1 and CDR2: ENHRY, SYGVKD. This CDR3 spans 14 amino acids. Here the CDR3 reads CAISGKDRTDTRYF. As DNA, the CDR3 is TGTGCCATCAGTGGAAAAGACCGCACAGATACGCGGTATTTT.

This clone has at least ten counts. V is TRBV25-1 and J is TRBJ2-7; D gene ambiguous. V lost 5 bases to trimming and J lost 0 bases, with 8 bases between them. The V gene's germline CDR1 is MGHDK and CDR2 SYGVNS. CDR3 length: 13 residues. The CDR3 protein is CASSTRNSYEQYF. DNA for the CDR3: TGTGCCAGCAGTACCCGGAACTCCTACGAGCAGTACTTC.

This clone has more than one count but fewer than ten. The chain employs TRBV6-2 or TRBV6-3 and TRBJ2-3, with D uncertain. The CDR3 is 16 residues long. Trimming pared 8 bases from V and 3 bases from J, leaving 21 bases between. Germline V CDR1 and CDR2: MNHEY, SVGEGT. CDR3 nucleotide sequence: TGTGCCAGCCCCTGTAGGGATGGTAGCTCAACAGATACGCAGTATTTT. Its protein product is CASPCRDGSSTDTQYF.

Many counts were recorded for this clone. This chain joins TRBV13 and TRBJ2-3, with 7 bases aligning to TRBD1. The CDR3 has 16 residues. Per germline, CDR1 PRHDT and CDR2 FYEKMQ (reference sequence). With 5 bases clipped from V and 4 bases from J, the junction kept 12 bases outside the gene matches. CDR3 protein: CASSPSGRGRSDTQYF. CDR3 bases: TGTGCCAGCAGCCCCTCCGGTAGGGGGCGGTCAGATACGCAGTATTTT.

This clone was seen repeatedly, ten times or more. The chain uses TRBV7-9 and TRBJ2-5; D might be TRBD2 (6 bases). In germline, CDR1 is SEHNR, CDR2 FQNEAQ (reference sequence). The CDR3 length is 13 residues. V gave up 0 bases and J gave up 5 bases, with 7 bases separating them. The CDR3 loop is CASSLALAETQYF. In nucleotides, the CDR3 is TGTGCCAGCAGCTTAGCGCTAGCGGAGACCCAGTACTTC.

This clone was found a few times. CDR3 in DNA: TGTGCCAGCAGTCAACAGCGAATCGATGGCTACACCTTC. Its translation is CASSQQRIDGYTF. The chain employs TRBV12-3 or TRBV12-4 and TRBJ1-2; D unresolved. The CDR3 has 13 amino acids. V was pared by 5 bases and J by 6 bases, with 13 bases between.

This clone has a count of ten or more. V is TRBV20-1 and J is TRBJ2-7, with 9 bases that match TRBD1. The CDR3 length is 13 residues. With 4 bases clipped from V and 6 bases from J, the junction kept 7 bases outside the gene matches. Per the germline V gene, CDR1 is DFQATT and CDR2 is SNEGSKA (reference sequence). The CDR3 reads CSAKGQGPREQYF. The CDR3 DNA reads as TGCAGTGCTAAGGGACAGGGCCCCCGCGAGCAGTACTTC.

This clone has at least ten counts. The V and J genes are TRBV15 and TRBJ2-5, with D perhaps TRBD1 (6 bases). Trimming stripped 0 bases from V and 5 bases from J, with 16 bases between. CDR3 length: 16 amino acids. The V gene's germline CDR1 is LNHNV and CDR2 YYDKDF (reference sequence). The CDR3 region has the DNA TGTGCCACCAGCAGAGATAGAGGGACATATTCGGAGACCCAGTACTTC. This encodes CATSRDRGTYSETQYF.

This clone was counted only a few times. At one boundary the junction diverges from the germline segment, which might be a read error. This chain uses TRBV12-3 or TRBV12-4 with TRBJ2-1; 7 bases are shared with TRBD2. The length of the CDR3 is 14 residues. The chain's CDR3 is CASGPGGRVYEQLF. CDR3 nucleotide sequence: TGTGCCAGCGGGCCTGGTGGGAGGGTATATGAGCAGCTCTTC.

The chain employs TRBV18 and TRBJ2-7, with TRBD1 matching over 7 bases. CDR3 length: 14 residues. Germline V CDR1 and CDR2: KGHSH, LQKENI. Trimming removed 2 bases from V and 2 bases from J; junction bases left unmatched: 3. The CDR3 DNA reads TGTGCCAGCTCACCAACAGGGGTAACCTACGAGCAGTACTTC. It is translated as CASSPTGVTYEQYF.

This clone was detected many times. The chain combines TRBV7-8 with TRBJ1-5; possibly TRBD1 for D (6 bases). The CDR3 totals 15 residues. Germline CDR1 and CDR2: SGHVS and FQNEAQ. The V gene lost 1 base and the J gene lost 7 bases, with 14 bases spanning the gap. The CDR3 sequence is CASSLVGGGSQPQHF. CDR3 in DNA: TGTGCCAGCAGCTTAGTCGGGGGCGGGTCCCAGCCCCAGCATTTT.

V gene TRBV4-2 combines with J gene TRBJ2-7; TRBD2 might be the D (7 bases). CDR3 size: 16 residues. Trimming took off 0 bases at V and 3 bases at J, with 15 bases between the two ends. Germline loops: CDR1 LGHNA, CDR2 YNFKEQ. The CDR3 here is CASSQDLWGGSYEQYF. The CDR3 nucleotides are TGTGCCAGCAGCCAAGATTTATGGGGGGGCAGCTACGAGCAGTACTTC.

This clone was counted many times. This chain uses TRBV25-1 with TRBJ2-5; 11 nucleotides align to TRBD2. The junction had 2 bases not matched to a gene; V was cut back by 4 bases and J by 4 bases. The CDR3 sequence is 14 residues long. Per the germline V gene, CDR1 is MGHDK and CDR2 is SYGVNS. The CDR3 here is CASSALAGAETQYF. CDR3 in DNA: TGTGCCAGCAGTGCACTAGCGGGAGCAGAGACCCAGTACTTC.

This clone occurred many times. The V and J genes are TRBV24-1 and TRBJ2-1, with TRBD1 matching over 10 bases. V lost 1 base and J lost 8; bases outside the gene matches: 4. The CDR3 sequence is 15 residues long. Germline V gives CDR1 KGHDR, CDR2 SFDVKD. This chain's CDR3 is CATSDFGQGDDEQFF. CDR3 sequence (DNA): TGTGCCACCAGTGATTTCGGACAGGGGGATGATGAGCAGTTCTTC.

This clone was seen at least ten times. This chain joins TRBV29-1 and TRBJ2-7; TRBD2 aligns across 7 bases. V was clipped by 7 bases and J by 4 bases; unmatched bases: 7. The CDR3 sequence is 12 residues long. From germline, CDR1 is SQVTM and CDR2 ANQGSEA. In DNA form, the CDR3 reads TGCAGCGCTAGGACTAGTTGGTACGAGCAGTACTTC. It specifies CSARTSWYEQYF.

This clone is judged medium-sized. The chain carries TRBV24-1 and TRBJ2-3; D uncertain. This CDR3 contains 12 residues. Trimming left V 5 bases short and J 5 bases short, with 7 bases between. Per germline, CDR1 KGHDR and CDR2 SFDVKD. The CDR3 region is CATSVSVDTQYF. The CDR3 region has the DNA TGTGCCACCAGTGTGTCGGTAGATACGCAGTATTTT.

This clone came up many times. The chain combines TRBV7-2 with TRBJ2-2; perhaps TRBD2 as D (5 bases). Germline V gene lookup returns CDR1 SGHTA and CDR2 FQGNSA. V dropped 5 bases and J dropped 7 bases, with 14 bases sitting between them. The CDR3 has 14 amino acids. In DNA form, the CDR3 reads TGTGCCAGCAGCCTCAAACTTCGGGGCGGGGAGCTGTTTTTT. Its translation: CASSLKLRGGELFF.

This clone was observed a few times. A much larger clone differs from this one at a single base, so this may be a read error. The V call is TRBV29-1, the J call TRBJ2-3; 8 nucleotides agree with TRBD2. The CDR3 runs to 14 residues. The germline CDR1 and CDR2 sequences are SQVTM and ANQGSEA. V shed 6 bases, J shed 4 bases, and the junction held 9 bases outside the gene matches. The CDR3 bases are TGCAGCGTAAACCAAGCGGGAGAGGCAGATACGCAGTATTTT. Translating gives CSVNQAGEADTQYF.

This clone was seen repeatedly, ten times or more. The rearrangement uses TRBV30 and TRBJ1-3; D is undetermined. CDR1 and CDR2 from the germline V gene are GTSNPN and SVGIG (reference sequence). This CDR3 is 12 amino acids long. Trimming removed 1 base from V and 2 bases from J, with 3 bases in between. DNA for the CDR3: TGTGCCTGGAGTGGTCCTGGAAACACCATATATTTT. Translation gives CAWSGPGNTIYF.

This clone appeared many times. The genes are TRBV2 and TRBJ2-5; 14 bases are shared with TRBD2. CDR1 is SNHLY and CDR2 is FYNNEI in the germline V gene. The V gene end was trimmed by 4 bases and the J gene end by 5 bases; junction bases not matched to a gene: 6. The CDR3 consists of 16 residues. The CDR3 spells CASSGLAGGPGETQYF. DNA of the CDR3: TGTGCCAGCAGTGGACTAGCGGGGGGGCCGGGGGAGACCCAGTACTTC.

This clone was observed a few times. A much bigger clone sits one base away, suggesting this may be a read error. The rearrangement links TRBV25-1 to TRBJ2-5; D unclear. CDR1 MGHDK and CDR2 SYGVNS come from the germline V gene. The CDR3 sequence is 14 residues long. V was cut by 4 bases and J by 5 bases, with 14 bases left in between. The CDR3: CASSGSVGYETQYF. The CDR3 DNA is TGTGCCAGCAGTGGATCCGTGGGTTACGAGACCCAGTACTTC.

This clone was counted at least ten times. The J gene is TRBJ2-7, the V gene TRBV11-2, with 8 bases fitting TRBD2. The CDR3 runs to 16 residues. CDR1 and CDR2 from the germline V gene are SGHAT and FQNNGV. V gave up 1 base and J gave up 4 bases; unmatched junction bases: 9. In nucleotides, the CDR3 is TGTGCCAGCAGCTTAGGTTCGGGACTAGGAGTTTACGAGCAGTACTTC. It encodes CASSLGSGLGVYEQYF.

Ten or more counts support this clone. The CDR3 DNA follows: TGTGCCAGCAGCTTAGCCGACAACGCCGGGGAGCTGTTTTTT. Its translation is CASSLADNAGELFF. This sequence joins TRBV7-2 and TRBJ2-2; D not resolved. With 0 bases removed from V and 6 bases from J, the gap between germline ends came to 8 bases. Germline lookup yields CDR1 SGHTA and CDR2 FQGNSA. The CDR3 is 14 amino acids.